Described below is a single T cell receptor (beta chain) sequence and its context. What it binds is unknown. TCRdb itself ran the 5' RACE reads through MiXCR, one entry per CDR3 protein. The table shows 550,000 to 600,000 distinct CDR3 sequences, with about a fifth occurring only once. V lost 2 bases and J 0 bases, leaving 7 bases between the germline ends. Germline CDR1 LGHNA, CDR2 YSLEER. The length of the CDR3 is 14 residues. The sample is drawn from a study of T-cell memory formation after mild COVID-19. Study information: The two donors had largely donor-specific TCR clusters. Study results and limitations: Pre-infection memory showed some responding clones, and this suggested that cross-reactive memory joined.

Sequenced input: PBMCs or a T cell subset sorted from them (not recorded which). V gene TRBV4-3 combines with J gene TRBJ1-1; the D is unclear. The source of this sequence is an adult woman who had mild COVID-19 (a few samples of this study predate the infection). Cell type and time point are not known. CDR3 DNA: TGCGCCAGCAGCCAATCAATAGTGAACACTGAAGCTTTCTTT. Amino acids: CASSQSIVNTEAFF.